Listed here are 20 T cell receptor beta chains from one sample, sequenced in a study of blood T cells in healthy people across ages. Combining a sample-barcoded 5' primer with a J-beta primer mix, a second PCR ran for about 7 to 11 cycles. Using its own MiXCR run on the 5' RACE reads, TCRdb lists one record per CDR3 protein. The repertoire includes about 400,000 distinct CDR3 sequences, roughly half of them detected once, and under 60% sits in the top ten. Material: blood. These receptors originate from a man in his sixties in good health.

This chain connects TRBV11-1 to TRBJ2-1, with 16 bases matching TRBD2. The germline CDR1 and CDR2 sequences are SGHAT and FQDESV (reference sequence). This CDR3 is built from 18 residues. Losses at the gene ends were 5 bases for V and 2 bases for J; bases not matched to a gene: 6. The CDR3 sequence: CASSPGTSGRATYNEQFF. The CDR3 nucleotides read TGTGCCAGCAGCCCTGGGACTAGCGGGAGGGCCACCTACAATGAGCAGTTCTTC.

This chain uses TRBV20-1 with TRBJ2-1; possibly TRBD2 for D (6 bases). Germline V gene sequence: CDR1 DFQATT, CDR2 SNEGSKA (reference sequence). This CDR3 comprises 14 residues. With 0 bases removed from V and 8 bases from J, the gap between germline ends came to 14 bases. The CDR3 DNA follows: TGCAGTGCTAGAGATTGGGGAGGATCAGATGAGCAGTTCTTC. It encodes CSARDWGGSDEQFF.

This clonotype was seen at least ten times. Possible read error: a much larger clone is one base away. The genes are TRBV5-5 and TRBJ2-3, with D uncertain. Germline CDR1 is SGHKS and CDR2 is YYEKEE (reference sequence). V was cut by 4 bases and J by 3 bases, with 9 bases left in between. This CDR3 contains 13 residues. This CDR3 is CASSVRFTDTQYF. CDR3 DNA: TGTGCCAGCAGCGTGAGGTTTACAGATACGCAGTATTTT.

This clonotype was detected a few times. V and J are TRBV20-1 and TRBJ2-1, with no clear D. Trimming removed 1 base at V and 4 bases at J, with 11 bases between. The CDR3 totals 14 residues. Germline CDR1 reads DFQATT; CDR2 reads SNEGSKA (reference sequence). The CDR3 coding sequence is TGCAGTGCTAGAGGAGGTGGGATATACAATGAGCAGTTCTTC. As protein: CSARGGGIYNEQFF.

The J gene is TRBJ2-5, the V gene TRBV10-3; 12 nucleotides line up with TRBD2. CDR3 length: 15 residues. Trimming removed 1 base from V and 11 bases from J; junction bases left unmatched: 8. The germline CDR1 and CDR2 sequences are ENHRY and SYGVKD. CDR3 in amino acids: CAISELSSGRDEQYF. DNA of the CDR3: TGTGCCATCAGTGAGTTATCTAGCGGGAGGGATGAGCAGTACTTC.

This clonotype was picked up a small number of times. The chain links TRBV29-1 to TRBJ1-6, with D maybe TRBD1 (5 bases). This CDR3 has 14 amino acids. V was shortened by 7 bases and J by 1 base, with 11 bases between the two germline ends. In germline, CDR1 is SQVTM, CDR2 ANQGSEA. CDR3 nucleotide sequence: TGCAGCGCACAGGTGGGGTCCTATAATTCACCCCTCCACTTT. Translation gives CSAQVGSYNSPLHF.

The J gene is TRBJ2-1, the V gene TRBV20-1, with 13 bases fitting TRBD2. Losses at the gene ends were 2 bases for V and 4 bases for J; bases not matched to a gene: 2. This CDR3 spans 15 amino acids. CDR1 is DFQATT and CDR2 is SNEGSKA in the germline V gene (reference sequence). The CDR3 nucleotides are TGCAGTGCTAGAACTAGCGGGAGGGGTTACAATGAGCAGTTCTTC. This codes for CSARTSGRGYNEQFF.

This chain connects TRBV14 to TRBJ2-5; D gene ambiguous. Judging by the DNA end, TRBJ2-1 fits better; the J call may be wrong. This CDR3 comprises 13 residues. Germline lookup yields CDR1 SGHDN and CDR2 FVKESK. CDR3 sequence reads: CASSQNFQETQFF. The CDR3 DNA reads as TGTGCCAGCAGCCAAAACTTCCAAGAGACCCAGTTCTTC.

This clonotype was seen a single time. A much larger clone differs from this one at a single base, so this may be a read error. The chain combines TRBV7-2 with TRBJ2-1, with D maybe TRBD1 (5 bases). The CDR3 has 15 amino acids. The V gene's germline CDR1 is SGHTA and CDR2 FQGNSA. The germline V and J ends were trimmed by 0 bases and 2 bases, with 8 bases remaining between them. The DNA of the CDR3 is TGTGCCAGCAGCTTAGCAGGGGTCACCTACAATGAGCAGTTCTTC. Its protein product is CASSLAGVTYNEQFF.

Details on this clonotype: A read error may be the cause here, since a much bigger clone is one base away. This sequence joins TRBV24-1 and TRBJ1-1; no clear D gene. This CDR3 region has 13 residues. The germline CDR1 and CDR2 sequences are KGHDR and SFDVKD. CDR3 region: CTTSDPNYTEAFF. In DNA form, the CDR3 reads TGTACCACCAGTGACCCGAACTACACTGAAGCTTTCTTT.

The chain combines TRBV7-8 with TRBJ1-1; 10 bases fit TRBD1. After removal of 2 bases from V and 0 bases from J, the junction contained 12 bases not matched to a gene. This CDR3 is 19 amino acids long. Germline CDR1 is SGHVS and CDR2 is FQNEAQ. The CDR3 sequence is CASSLTKRTGGDMNTEAFF. CDR3 in DNA: TGTGCCAGCAGCTTAACGAAAAGGACAGGGGGGGACATGAACACTGAAGCTTTCTTT.

This clonotype has ten or more counts. This chain links TRBV29-1 with TRBJ2-6; no definite D call. Per the germline V gene, CDR1 is SQVTM and CDR2 is ANQGSEA. The CDR3 runs 13 residues. V gave up 3 bases and J gave up 0 bases, with 3 bases separating them. For the CDR3, the DNA is TGCAGCGTTGACCCCTCTGGGGCCAACGTCCTGACTTTC. Translating it yields CSVDPSGANVLTF.

This clonotype was seen a few times. The chain is built from TRBV28 and TRBJ1-5, with 7 bases matching TRBD1. V lost 5 bases to trimming and J lost 2 bases; unmatched junction nucleotides: 6. The CDR3 is 15 amino acids. Germline V gene sequence: CDR1 MDHEN, CDR2 SYDVKM. CDR3 sequence reads: CASSPAGTGNQPQHF. The DNA of the CDR3 is TGTGCCAGCAGTCCCGCCGGGACAGGCAATCAGCCCCAGCATTTT.

A word on this clonotype: A much more abundant neighbour one base away suggests this may be a read error. The CDR3 DNA is TGTGCCAGTTATGAGGGAGGTAGCTCCTGCGAGCAGTACTTC. Encoded protein: CASYEGGSSCEQYF. This chain connects TRBV6-6 to TRBJ2-7, with D perhaps matching TRBD2 (6 bases). Germline V gene lookup returns CDR1 MNHNY and CDR2 SVGAGI (reference sequence). This CDR3 region has 14 residues.

The rearrangement uses TRBV4-2 and TRBJ1-1; 7 nucleotides align to TRBD1. The CDR3 consists of 15 residues. V was pared by 2 bases and J by 4 bases, with 7 bases of the junction left unmatched. Germline assignment: CDR1 LGHNA and CDR2 YNFKEQ. CDR3 sequence: CASSQLKQGSTEAFF. The DNA for the CDR3 is TGTGCCAGCAGCCAACTAAAACAGGGGAGCACTGAAGCTTTCTTT.

The CDR3 is CAIREGTGQEAQYF. The CDR3, as DNA: TGTGCCATCCGCGAGGGGACAGGTCAAGAGGCCCAGTACTTC. The rearrangement uses TRBV10-3 and TRBJ2-7, with 8 nucleotides matching TRBD1. The germline V gene has CDR1 ENHRY and CDR2 SYGVKD. The V segment lost 8 bases and the J segment 10 bases; nucleotides outside the gene matches: 16. This CDR3 has 14 residues.

The chain employs TRBV10-3 and TRBJ2-4; D is ambiguous. The DNA end is more similar to TRBJ2-5, so the J call may be wrong. CDR1 ENHRY and CDR2 SYGVKD come from the germline V gene. The length of the CDR3 is 11 residues. The CDR3 DNA sequence: TGTGCCATCAGCCGAGGAGAGACCCAGTACTTC. Residues: CAISRGETQYF.

There are many counts of this clonotype. The chain joins TRBV11-2 to TRBJ1-4; 10 bases align to TRBD1. The CDR3 spans 13 residues. CDR1 and CDR2 from the germline V gene are SGHAT and FQNNGV. The V segment lost 5 bases and the J segment 7 bases; nucleotides outside the gene matches: 1. CDR3 nucleotide sequence: TGTGCCAGCAGCCGGGACAGGGGTGAAAAACTGTTTTTT. Its translation is CASSRDRGEKLFF.

This clonotype was seen a single time. The chain has TRBV5-4 and TRBJ1-2; weak D call: TRBD1 (5 bases). The length of the CDR3 is 16 residues. Trimming took 4 bases from V and 10 from J, leaving 26 bases between them. Germline CDR1 is SGHNT and CDR2 is YYREEE (reference sequence). The CDR3 nucleotides read TGTGCCAGCAGCCCGGAGTTGGCAGGGCCGTGGGTCGACTACACCTTC. Encoded protein: CASSPELAGPWVDYTF.

The chain combines TRBV7-8 with TRBJ2-3; D is perhaps TRBD2 (5 bases). Germline CDR1 and CDR2: SGHVS and FQNEAQ. CDR3 size: 13 residues. V was pared by 3 bases and J by 10 bases, with 14 bases between. The CDR3 loop reads CASSLAVVGAQYF. CDR3 in DNA: TGTGCCAGCAGCTTGGCCGTGGTCGGGGCGCAGTATTTT.